This entry is about one T cell receptor beta chain. As yet, its antigen is unknown. The sample comes from a study of vaccination effects on CD4 cells after COVID-19. The wider study: After the second dose, samples were taken at median day 72. Whole-study results and caveats: There was marked clonal contraction among infection- and vaccine-induced clones late after vaccination.

Viral peptide pool expansion of antigen-specific CD4+ T cells preceded sequencing in the ViraFEST assay. Having been cultured for 10 days, the cells underwent CD4+ T cell isolation. Of the BNT162b2 and mRNA-1273 vaccines, participants received two doses of one or the other. Peptides at about 10 ug/ml and IL-2 at 9.5 to 10 IU/ml were added to fewer than 2.5 million PBMC per well. V gave up 2 bases and J gave up 2 bases, with 13 bases separating them. This CDR3 has 15 amino acids. Germline V lookup: CDR1 SGHNT, CDR2 YYREEE (reference sequence). The assay was immunoSEQ multiplex PCR, and TCRdb's table has in-frame clones only and misses some. Seen here are some 17,000 clones, under 70% observed once, and the top ten hold around 9%.

The chain employs TRBV5-4 and TRBJ1-2; D not resolved. Sample: CD4+ T cells from PBMCs cultured with SARS-CoV-2 spike peptides, taken after COVID-19 vaccination. This receptor was identified in a human donor who received a COVID-19 vaccine. The CDR3 DNA sequence: TGTGCCAGCAGCTTAATTGGCAGAGAGAACTATGGCTACACCTTC. Translated: CASSLIGRENYGYTF.